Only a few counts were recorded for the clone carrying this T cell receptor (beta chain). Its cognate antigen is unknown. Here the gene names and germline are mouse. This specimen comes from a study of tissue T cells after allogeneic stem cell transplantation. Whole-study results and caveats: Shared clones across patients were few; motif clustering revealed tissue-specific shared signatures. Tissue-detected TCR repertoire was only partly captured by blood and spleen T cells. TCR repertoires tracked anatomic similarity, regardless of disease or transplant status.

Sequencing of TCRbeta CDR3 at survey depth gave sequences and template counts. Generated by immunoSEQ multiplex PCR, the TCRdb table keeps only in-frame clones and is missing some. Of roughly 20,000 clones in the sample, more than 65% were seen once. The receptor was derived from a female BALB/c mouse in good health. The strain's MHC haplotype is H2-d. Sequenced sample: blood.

CDR3 DNA (partial): TGTGCCAGCAGTGCGAGGACTGGGTATGAACAGTAC. It specifies CASSARTGYEQY. The CDR3 as a whole reads CASSARTGYEQYF. This chain links TRBV19 with TRBJ2-7, with 8 positions matching TRBD2. The read gets to within 1 residue of the CDR3 end, and the germline J gene fills in the rest. The CDR3 extends over 13 amino acids. Per germline, CDR1 FNHDT and CDR2 SITEND (reference sequence). V lost 4 bases, J lost 4 bases, and 4 bases stayed unmatched.